The next 20 T cell receptor beta chains were all read from a single sample in a study of technical replicates of blood from several donors. Assay used: immunoSEQ multiplex PCR; TCRdb lists only in-frame clones, some missing. The sample carries around 83,000 clones, approximately 94% recorded once. The material sequenced was T cells isolated from PBMCs. The receptors stem from a human donor in good health.

A word on this clone: At one end, the junction sequence differs from germline, possibly due to a read error. The genes are TRBV7-9 and TRBJ1-1; tentative D call: TRBD1 (5 bases). This CDR3 is 13 amino acids long. The germline gives CDR1 SEHNR, CDR2 FQNEAQ (reference sequence). CDR3 loop: CATSGVGATEAFF. CDR3 DNA: TGTGCCACCAGCGGGGTAGGGGCCACTGAAGCTTTCTTT. The full variable domain, in which reference TRBV7-9 and TRBJ1-1 provide the parts outside the CDR3, is DTGVSQNPRHKITKRGQNVTFRCDPISEHNRLYWYRQTLGQGPEFLTYFQNEAQLEKSRLLSDRFSAERPKGSFSTLEIQRTEQGDSAMYLCATSGVGATEAFFGQGTRLTVV.

The gene calls are TRBV5-1 and TRBJ2-2; D possibly corresponds to TRBD2 (6 bases). The CDR3 has 16 residues. Germline V gives CDR1 SGHRS, CDR2 YFSETQ. The V gene lost 0 bases and the J gene lost 7 bases, with 16 bases spanning the gap. CDR3: CASSLGRGTWNGELFF. Written as DNA, the CDR3 is TGCGCCAGCAGCTTGGGTCGAGGGACTTGGAACGGGGAGCTGTTTTTT. The whole variable domain, remainder taken from reference TRBV5-1 and TRBJ2-2, is KAGVTQTPRYLIKTRGQQVTLSCSPISGHRSVSWYQQTPGQGLQFLFEYFSETQRNKGNFPGRFSGRQFSNSRSEMNVSTLELGDSALYLCASSLGRGTWNGELFFGEGSRLTVL.

V is TRBV15 and J is TRBJ1-1; 8 bases agree with TRBD1. J was trimmed by 11 bases and V by 3 bases; bases with no gene match: 5. The CDR3 runs 12 residues. Germline values: CDR1 LNHNV, CDR2 YYDKDF (reference sequence). In nucleotides, the CDR3 is TGTGCCACCAGCAGTCAGGGGGCAGGGGCTTTCTTT. The encoded protein is CATSSQGAGAFF. The full variable domain, completed using reference TRBV15 and TRBJ1-1, is DAMVIQNPRYQVTQFGKPVTLSCSQTLNHNVMYWYQQKSSQAPKLLFHYYDKDFNNEADTPDNFQSRRPNTSFCFLDIRSPGLGDTAMYLCATSSQGAGAFFGQGTRLTVV.

This clone was seen just once. The rearrangement links TRBV25-1 to TRBJ2-1; D unresolved. Germline V gene sequence: CDR1 MGHDK, CDR2 SYGVNS. CDR3 length: 12 amino acids. The germline V and J ends were trimmed by 2 bases and 14 bases, with 13 bases remaining between them. The CDR3, as DNA: TGTGCCAGCAGTGAAGGTCTTGAGGTCGAGTTCTTC. Protein: CASSEGLEVEFF.

This chain uses TRBV30 with TRBJ2-7, with 10 positions matching TRBD1. CDR3 length: 13 residues. V was clipped by 4 bases and J by 3 bases; unmatched bases: 3. Germline V gene data show CDR1 as GTSNPN and CDR2 as SVGIG (reference sequence). The chain's CDR3 is CAWTGTGVYEQYF. DNA for the CDR3: TGTGCCTGGACCGGGACAGGGGTCTACGAGCAGTACTTC.

The chain uses TRBV5-4 and TRBJ1-1; 7 bases map to TRBD1. V was pared by 4 bases and J by 3 bases, with 6 bases of the junction left unmatched. The CDR3 consists of 14 residues. Germline assignment: CDR1 SGHNT and CDR2 YYREEE (reference sequence). CDR3 loop: CASSTTGSDTEAFF. Written as DNA, the CDR3 is TGTGCCAGCAGCACGACAGGGAGCGACACTGAAGCTTTCTTT.

This clone was counted once. The rearrangement uses TRBV11-2 and TRBJ1-1; D is unclear. This CDR3 is 14 amino acids long. Between the trimmed V and J ends, which lost 6 bases and 1 base, there was a span of 12 bases. From germline, CDR1 is SGHAT and CDR2 FQNNGV. The CDR3 reads CASRPTQANTEAFF. CDR3 nucleotide sequence: TGTGCCAGCAGACCAACCCAGGCGAACACTGAAGCTTTCTTT.

The V gene is TRBV27, the J gene TRBJ1-1; 7 bases agree with TRBD1. There are 17 residues in the CDR3. Per germline, CDR1 MNHEY and CDR2 SMNVEV (reference sequence). J was trimmed by 0 bases and V by 7 bases; bases with no gene match: 14. CDR3 amino acids: CASMSTGWGSLNTEAFF. The DNA for the CDR3 is TGTGCCAGCATGTCGACAGGGTGGGGGTCATTGAACACTGAAGCTTTCTTT.

The chain recombines TRBV5-4 with TRBJ1-3; 9 nucleotides agree with TRBD1. CDR3 length: 15 residues. CDR1 and CDR2 (germline): SGHNT, YYREEE (reference sequence). V was clipped by 0 bases and J by 4 bases; unmatched bases: 2. The CDR3 region has the DNA TGTGCCAGCAGCTTGGGCGGGACAGGGGGAAACACCATATATTTT. Protein product: CASSLGGTGGNTIYF.

For this clone: The same CDR3 can be traced to other DNA sequences in this sample. The chain joins TRBV18 to TRBJ1-5, with D unresolved. The CDR3 length is 13 residues. CDR1 and CDR2 from the germline V gene are KGHSH and LQKENI. Trimming cost V 3 bases and J 4 bases, with 7 bases left between them. DNA for the CDR3: TGTGCCAGCTCACCGGGCGAAAATCAGCCCCAGCATTTT. Encoded protein: CASSPGENQPQHF. The full variable domain, its missing parts supplied by reference TRBV18 and TRBJ1-5, is NAGVMQNPRHLVRRRGQEARLRCSPMKGHSHVYWYRQLPEEGLKFMVYLQKENIIDESGMPKERFSAEFPKEGPSILRIQQVVRGDSAAYFCASSPGENQPQHFGDGTRLSIL.

The V and J genes are TRBV6-1 and TRBJ2-1; D is possibly TRBD2 (7 bases). Germline loops: CDR1 MNHNS, CDR2 SASEGT. Trimming left V 3 bases short and J 4 bases short, with 16 bases between. The CDR3 extends over 16 amino acids. CDR3 residues: CASSDIRGGVYNEQFF. The CDR3 nucleotides are TGTGCCAGCAGTGATATTAGGGGGGGGGTTTACAATGAGCAGTTCTTC.

This chain links TRBV11-2 with TRBJ2-7; 7 nucleotides match TRBD1. The germline gives CDR1 SGHAT, CDR2 FQNNGV. The CDR3 contains 12 residues. The V segment lost 8 bases and the J segment 3 bases; nucleotides outside the gene matches: 4. This CDR3 reads CASRQGVYEQYF. CDR3 coding DNA: TGTGCCAGCCGTCAGGGGGTCTACGAGCAGTACTTC.

The V call is TRBV28, the J call TRBJ2-1, with 11 bases fitting TRBD2. The CDR3 runs 16 residues. The germline gives CDR1 MDHEN, CDR2 SYDVKM. V shed 3 bases and J 7 bases; nucleotides not matched to a gene: 8. The CDR3 sequence is CASSFAELAGANEQFF. CDR3 coding DNA: TGTGCCAGCAGTTTCGCCGAACTAGCGGGAGCGAATGAGCAGTTCTTC.

The chain links TRBV29-1 to TRBJ2-3; 7 bases agree with TRBD2. From germline, CDR1 is SQVTM and CDR2 ANQGSEA. V lost 3 bases, J lost 2 bases, and 8 bases stayed unmatched. The CDR3 length is 15 residues. The CDR3 protein is CSVESASGLTDTQYF. The DNA for the CDR3 is TGCAGCGTTGAGTCTGCTAGCGGCCTCACAGATACGCAGTATTTT.

The chain is built from TRBV27 and TRBJ2-3, with D perhaps TRBD1 (6 bases). V lost 5 bases and J lost 6, with 15 bases in between. This CDR3 contains 14 residues. The germline CDR1 and CDR2 sequences are MNHEY and SMNVEV (reference sequence). The CDR3 loop is CASSGQTPIDTQYF. The CDR3 nucleotides read TGTGCCAGCAGTGGACAGACCCCAATTGATACGCAGTATTTT.

This chain links TRBV13 with TRBJ2-1, with a tentative D call TRBD2 (5 bases). V lost 6 bases and J lost 7, with 13 bases in between. Per germline, CDR1 PRHDT and CDR2 FYEKMQ (reference sequence). The CDR3 is made up of 13 amino acids. This CDR3 is CASSWSSENEQFF. The CDR3 nucleotides read TGTGCCAGCAGTTGGAGTAGCGAGAATGAGCAGTTCTTC.

V gene TRBV4-1 combines with J gene TRBJ2-3; the match to TRBD2 covers 7 bases. The CDR3 consists of 17 residues. Germline V gene data show CDR1 as MGHRA and CDR2 as YSYEKL. J was trimmed by 3 bases and V by 4 bases; bases with no gene match: 13. The chain's CDR3 is CASSPQSGGVWTDTQYF. DNA for the CDR3: TGCGCCAGCAGCCCCCAATCTGGGGGGGTGTGGACAGATACGCAGTATTTT.

This chain uses TRBV5-6 with TRBJ2-3; 8 nucleotides agree with TRBD1. This CDR3 spans 14 amino acids. V trimming: 4 bases; J trimming: 4 bases; junction bases outside the gene matches: 5. Germline values: CDR1 SGHDT, CDR2 YYEEEE. CDR3 nucleotide sequence: TGTGCCAGCAGCCCCGCGACAGGGGCAGATACGCAGTATTTT. Translated: CASSPATGADTQYF.

The chain carries TRBV9 and TRBJ2-7; 7 bases agree with TRBD2. Germline CDR1 reads SGDLS; CDR2 reads YYNGEE. This CDR3 region has 15 residues. V gave up 2 bases and J gave up 9 bases; unmatched junction bases: 14. CDR3 amino acids: CASSVDPFAGAPQYF. The CDR3 region has the DNA TGTGCCAGCAGCGTTGATCCCTTTGCGGGAGCCCCGCAGTACTTC.

This chain uses TRBV5-1 with TRBJ2-3, with 10 bases identical to TRBD2. The CDR3 is 16 amino acids. The junction had 4 bases not matched to a gene; V was cut back by 1 base and J by 2 bases. Germline V gene data show CDR1 as SGHRS and CDR2 as YFSETQ. The CDR3 region is CASSLTSGTITDTQYF. The CDR3 nucleotides read TGCGCCAGCAGCTTGACTAGCGGGACTATCACAGATACGCAGTATTTT.